Included here is one T cell receptor (beta chain) sequence, with context. What it recognizes is unknown. This sample was included in a study of T cell repertoires in cytomegalovirus infection. Study details: CMV epitopes used comprised recently identified HLA-C-restricted ones and well-studied HLA-B-restricted ones. Indicated by public TCR beta signatures were CMV infection and matching HLA type. Study-level findings and limits: Totalled public TCR beta family frequency picked out people who carried CMV plus the relevant HLA. Within the response measured ex vivo, HLA-C-restricted CMV-specific TCR beta clonotypes were dominant.

The CDR3 is 17 amino acids. Germline CDR1 reads SGHVS; CDR2 reads FNYEAQ. The V end lost 0 bases, the J end lost 4 bases, and 15 bases lay between the germline ends. TCRdb ran MiXCR on the reads and lists one entry per CDR3 protein. Of 700,000 to 850,000 distinct CDR3 sequences in the sample, approximately 32% were seen once. This specimen consisted of cultured CD8+ T cells from PBMCs, obtained from culture after CMV antigen stimulation. This rearrangement joins TRBV7-6 to TRBJ2-2, with D perhaps being TRBD1 or TRBD2 (6 bases each). The clonotype was recovered from a human donor in good health (CMV status not recorded). Some clones in this sample may be carry-over from other donors' samples. The CDR3 here is CASSLAGGLLVTGELFF. The CDR3 DNA reads as TGTGCCAGCAGCTTAGCTGGGGGGCTGTTGGTCACCGGGGAGCTGTTTTTT.